The rows below give T cell receptor beta chains drawn from one sample of a study of blood T cell repertoires in COVID-19. Measured with immunoSEQ multiplex PCR; TCRdb has only the in-frame clones, and not every one. The sample holds roughly 150,000 clones; roughly 88% are singletons and the top ten take roughly 8.9%. The sample comprised peripheral blood. These receptors came from a woman aged 45-60 years with acute or convalescent COVID-19. The conserved cysteine and the conserved F or W are not part of the CDR3 here.

V	CDR3
TRBV18	ASSPSADSSGNTIY
TRBV2	ASSDRVYATEAF
TRBV19	ASSKTGGVDYGYT
TRBV4-3	ASSRDGQPNQPQH
TRBV24-1	ATSERESRGLSTDTQY
TRBV3-1/TRBV3-2	ASSQRGQGETEAF
TRBV24-1	ATSDSGTGNEKLF
TRBV2	ASRDRFSSNQPQH
TRBV5-6	ASSLARYSNQPQH
TRBV19	ASTVELNTEAF
TRBV4-3	ASSQDILDDVLT
TRBV7-3	ASSPPGSGSYNEQF
TRBV27	ASSFHRGRGSGGYT
TRBV29-1	SATKGQGEGYT
TRBV30	AWSEGLAGETQY
TRBV12-5	ASGFGQEAF
TRBV10-2	ASSEGQANQPQH
TRBV7-2	ASSRDREQETQY
TRBV18	ASSRGQGYEQY
TRBV7-9	ASSLGTSRETQY
TRBV30	AWSSPGTGGFLYGGYT
TRBV24-1	ATSDTGTGGPETQY
TRBV4-3	ASSLIGEGVAF
TRBV7-2	ASSLGDRSYGELF
TRBV6-5	ASGRGGTEAF
TRBV24-1	ATSDGRDGGYEQY
TRBV6-1	ASSVRQGATNEKLF
TRBV5-5	ASSLVWWDYYGYT
TRBV29-1	SALQGAGNTIY
TRBV2	ASRPRGSGSSPLH
TRBV4-3	ASSQDSLAGKTTSYNEQF
TRBV7-7	ASSPEAGGQTQY
TRBV6-5	ASRMDRGNSPLH
TRBV18	ASSLLASETQY
TRBV2	ASSPSTDTQY
TRBV6-4	ASRRTSGRADTQY
TRBV18	ASSRGLAGAPLTDTQY
TRBV5-1	ASSLAGTTHNEQF
TRBV6-5	ASSYSARDYGYT
TRBV3-1/TRBV3-2	ASSPSGGTQETQY